This TCR beta chain was sequenced in a study of T cell responses to AZD1222 COVID-19 vaccine. CDR1 is SGHAT and CDR2 is FQNNGV in the germline V gene. Trimming removed 3 bases from V and 6 bases from J; junction bases left unmatched: 6. CDR3 size: 14 residues. General observations from the study: The repertoires were collected only after the peak T cell response. With dominance at 160-218 and 743-854, vaccine-associated CD4 TCRs spanned spike.

Profiling relied on immunoSEQ multiplex PCR, and the TCRdb table lists in-frame clones only, not all of them. The table lists about 110,000 clones, around nine tenths of them singletons, with approximately 22% in the top ten. Turning to this clone: Its target is unknown.

The starting material was peripheral blood, obtained on day 0 of AZD1222 vaccination. The sequence derives from an adult in good health. J is TRBJ1-1 and V is TRBV11-2; 8 bases agree with TRBD1. CDR3 sequence (DNA): TGTGCCAGCAGCTTTCAGGGGGCGGGCCCTGAAGCTTTCTTT. As protein: CASSFQGAGPEAFF.